The 22 T cell receptor beta chains reported below all come from one sample, sequenced in a study of blood T cell repertoires in COVID-19. TCRdb's table, derived via immunoSEQ multiplex PCR, lists solely in-frame clones and lacks some. Here the sample spans approximately 430,000 clones, around 86% being singletons. The sample taken for sequencing was peripheral blood. The receptor source for this set is a woman aged 25 to 39 with active or convalescent COVID-19.

This chain uses TRBV4-1 with TRBJ2-3, with TRBD1 matching over 8 bases. Per germline, CDR1 MGHRA and CDR2 YSYEKL. The CDR3 extends over 16 amino acids. V lost 0 bases to trimming and J lost 1 base; unmatched junction nucleotides: 3. CDR3 loop: CASSQEGGQGTDTQYF. The CDR3 bases are TGCGCCAGCAGCCAAGAAGGGGGACAGGGCACAGATACGCAGTATTTT.

The CDR3 bases are TGTGCCAGCAGTGACTCGGGGACAGGGGGCGATGGCTACACCTTC. This gives the protein CASSDSGTGGDGYTF. The chain employs TRBV6-4 and TRBJ1-2, with 12 bases matching TRBD1. The CDR3 totals 15 residues. Trimming took 0 bases from V and 6 from J; bases not matched to a gene: 2. Germline loops: CDR1 MRHNA, CDR2 SNTAGT.

The rearrangement joins TRBV19 to TRBJ1-1, with 7 nucleotides matching TRBD1. The germline gives CDR1 LNHDA, CDR2 SQIVND (reference sequence). The V gene end was trimmed by 1 base and the J gene end by 6 bases; junction bases not matched to a gene: 8. The CDR3 is made up of 15 amino acids. The CDR3 bases are TGTGCCAGTAGTATAGGGGGGACAGATCCCCCTGAAGCTTTCTTT. Translation gives CASSIGGTDPPEAFF.

The rearrangement uses TRBV11-2 and TRBJ1-2, with TRBD1 matching 11 bases. Germline V gene lookup returns CDR1 SGHAT and CDR2 FQNNGV. The CDR3 has 15 amino acids. V shed 5 bases and J 5 bases; nucleotides not matched to a gene: 7. The CDR3 DNA follows: TGTGCCAGCAGCGGGGGACAGGGGGAATGGTATGGCTACACCTTC. As protein: CASSGGQGEWYGYTF. Complete variable domain (other parts from reference TRBV11-2 and TRBJ1-2): EAGVAQSPRYKIIEKRQSVAFWCNPISGHATLYWYQQILGQGPKLLIQFQNNGVVDDSQLPKDRFSAERLKGVDSTLKIQPAKLEDSAVYLCASSGGQGEWYGYTFGSGTRLTVV.

CDR3 nucleotides: TGTGCCAGTTCGACTAGGATCTCTGGAAACACCATATATTTT. This encodes CASSTRISGNTIYF. The chain links TRBV19 to TRBJ1-3; no reliable D call. Trimming shortened V by 8 bases and J by 0 bases, and 11 bases separated the two germline ends. This CDR3 comprises 14 residues. Germline assignment: CDR1 LNHDA and CDR2 SQIVND (reference sequence).

J is TRBJ1-1 and V is TRBV6-5; 9 bases map to TRBD1. CDR3 length: 12 residues. The germline gives CDR1 MNHEY, CDR2 SVGAGI. V was clipped by 7 bases and J by 5 bases; unmatched bases: 2. CDR3 DNA sequence: TGTGCCAGCAAGGGGACAGGGACTGAAGCTTTCTTT. Translating gives CASKGTGTEAFF.

The chain carries TRBV5-1 and TRBJ1-4; maybe TRBD1 (5 bases). The V gene's germline CDR1 is SGHRS and CDR2 YFSETQ. The CDR3 totals 14 residues. V was trimmed by 2 bases and J by 8 bases, leaving 13 bases between them. The CDR3 region is CASSLGAGYEKLFF. CDR3 coding DNA: TGCGCCAGCAGCTTAGGAGCAGGGTACGAAAAACTGTTTTTT.

This clone has a handful of counts. The rearrangement uses TRBV6-4 and TRBJ2-3; 11 positions agree with TRBD2. Germline V CDR1 and CDR2: MRHNA, SNTAGT. Trimming removed 5 bases from V and 2 bases from J; junction bases left unmatched: 6. The CDR3 totals 16 residues. The CDR3 nucleotides read TGTGCCAGCAGTCAAGGGACTAGCGGAGCCACAGATACGCAGTATTTT. Translated: CASSQGTSGATDTQYF.

The gene calls are TRBV19 and TRBJ1-5; D perhaps matches TRBD1 (6 bases). The CDR3 loop spans 16 amino acids. Trimming removed 6 bases at V and 9 bases at J, with 24 bases between. Germline V CDR1 and CDR2: LNHDA, SQIVND (reference sequence). The CDR3 loop is CASSPWDKVSGMPQHF. The CDR3 DNA is TGTGCCAGTAGCCCGTGGGACAAGGTCTCGGGGATGCCCCAGCATTTT.

The rearrangement uses TRBV4-1 and TRBJ2-1; perhaps TRBD1 as D (5 bases). Trimming left V 4 bases short and J 6 bases short, with 22 bases between. This CDR3 region has 17 residues. CDR1 is MGHRA and CDR2 is YSYEKL in the germline V gene. CDR3 region: CASSPGIFASARNEQFF. Written as DNA, the CDR3 is TGCGCCAGCAGCCCAGGGATATTCGCCTCTGCCCGCAATGAGCAGTTCTTC.

The V and J genes are TRBV19 and TRBJ1-1; weak D call: TRBD1 (5 bases). Trimming cost V 3 bases and J 7 bases, with 12 bases left between them. Germline CDR1 reads LNHDA; CDR2 reads SQIVND (reference sequence). The CDR3 covers 13 residues. This chain's CDR3 is CASSIKGMGEAFF. CDR3 sequence (DNA): TGTGCCAGTAGTATTAAGGGGATGGGTGAAGCTTTCTTT.

J is TRBJ2-7 and V is TRBV6-6, with a possible D match to TRBD2 (5 bases). Germline V gene data show CDR1 as MNHNY and CDR2 as SVGAGI (reference sequence). The CDR3 consists of 14 residues. Trimming left V 3 bases short and J 2 bases short, with 11 bases between. The CDR3 nucleotides read TGTGCCAGCAGTTATACATCGGGGACCTACGAGCAGTACTTC. Its translation: CASSYTSGTYEQYF.

In its sample, this clone was seen once. The rearrangement uses TRBV9 and TRBJ2-1, with a tentative D call TRBD2 (5 bases). In germline, CDR1 is SGDLS, CDR2 YYNGEE. The CDR3 totals 15 residues. V gave up 0 bases and J gave up 8 bases, with 15 bases separating them. CDR3 sequence reads: CASSVGGLALDEQFF. CDR3 in DNA: TGTGCCAGCAGCGTAGGAGGTCTAGCATTGGATGAGCAGTTCTTC.

This clone was observed a single time. Written as DNA, the CDR3 is TGTGCCAGCAGTAGACTAGCTGAGCAGTTCTTC. Protein sequence: CASSRLAEQFF. The rearrangement joins TRBV6-5 to TRBJ2-1; TRBD2 matches at 7 bases. This CDR3 contains 11 residues. Trimming removed 5 bases from V and 9 bases from J; junction bases left unmatched: 1. Germline assignment: CDR1 MNHEY and CDR2 SVGAGI.

This clone was recorded once. The chain is built from TRBV27 and TRBJ2-1; TRBD1 matches 9 bases. The junction had 9 bases not matched to a gene; V was cut back by 7 bases and J by 8 bases. CDR3 size: 14 residues. Germline V gives CDR1 MNHEY, CDR2 SMNVEV (reference sequence). The CDR3, as DNA: TGTGCCAGCAAGGACAGGGGAAATTGGTATGAGCAGTTCTTC. This gives the protein CASKDRGNWYEQFF.

To note about this clone: Compared with germline, one end of the junction differs, possibly owing to a read error. The genes are TRBV20-1 and TRBJ1-4; unclear D gene. The CDR3 spans 11 residues. Germline loops: CDR1 DFQATT, CDR2 SNEGSKA (reference sequence). The CDR3 here is CSAPARQNLFF. CDR3 coding DNA: TGCAGTGCTCCTGCGCGTCAAAACCTGTTTTTT.

The chain is built from TRBV30 and TRBJ1-6; 9 bases align to TRBD1. Germline lookup yields CDR1 GTSNPN and CDR2 SVGIG (reference sequence). The V segment lost 2 bases and the J segment 9 bases; nucleotides outside the gene matches: 8. This CDR3 comprises 15 residues. CDR3 sequence (DNA): TGTGCCTGGAGTAGGACAGGGGTTTTGGGTTCACCCCTCCACTTT. Protein product: CAWSRTGVLGSPLHF.

The chain couples TRBV20-1 to TRBJ1-1, with 7 bases fitting TRBD1. Per the germline V gene, CDR1 is DFQATT and CDR2 is SNEGSKA (reference sequence). V was clipped by 6 bases and J by 11 bases; unmatched bases: 6. The CDR3 is 10 amino acids. This CDR3 is CSAPDRVAFF. Written as DNA, the CDR3 is TGCAGTGCACCCGACAGGGTTGCTTTCTTT.

The V and J genes are TRBV5-1 and TRBJ2-1; TRBD2 matches at 8 bases. The CDR3 loop spans 14 amino acids. CDR1 SGHRS and CDR2 YFSETQ come from the germline V gene. V lost 3 bases and J lost 6; bases outside the gene matches: 5. The CDR3 region has the DNA TGCGCCAGCAGCTCCGGGACTAGTACCAATGAGCAGTTCTTC. Residues: CASSSGTSTNEQFF.

The chain couples TRBV6-5 to TRBJ2-7, with unresolved D. This CDR3 comprises 14 residues. Looked up from germline, CDR1 is MNHEY and CDR2 is SVGAGI. Trimming took 4 bases from V and 0 from J, leaving 10 bases between them. The CDR3 DNA sequence: TGTGCCAGCAGTTCCCGGAGAATCTCCTACGAGCAGTACTTC. Translation: CASSSRRISYEQYF.

J is TRBJ2-7 and V is TRBV5-1, with TRBD1 as a possible D gene (6 bases). Germline V gene data show CDR1 as SGHRS and CDR2 as YFSETQ. The CDR3 length is 17 residues. V lost 4 bases and J lost 0, with 20 bases in between. The CDR3 spells CASSQILTGPSSYEQYF. CDR3 nucleotide sequence: TGCGCCAGCAGCCAAATTCTGACAGGACCCAGCTCCTACGAGCAGTACTTC.

This chain uses TRBV27 with TRBJ1-1; unclear D gene. CDR3 length equals 13 residues. V lost 6 bases and J lost 5, with 13 bases in between. In germline, CDR1 is MNHEY, CDR2 SMNVEV (reference sequence). The DNA for the CDR3 is TGTGCCAGCAGGCCCGCTCTGGAGACTGAAGCTTTCTTT. This sequence encodes CASRPALETEAFF.